This T cell receptor beta chain derives from a study of OX40 agonist ivuxolimab in advanced cancers. Whole-study context: Subjects had a mean age of roughly 60 years, with a range of 23 to 79; around 80% were male.

Assay: immunoSEQ multiplex PCR; the TCRdb copy retains only in-frame clones and omits some. The sample has tens of thousands of clones, roughly nine tenths seen once. With 0 bases removed from V and 2 bases from J, the gap between germline ends came to 12 bases. Looked up from germline, CDR1 is SGHDN and CDR2 is FVKESK. The CDR3 length is 16 residues. Collection of blood occurred at baseline, at cycle 4 day 1, and at cycle 7 day 1. General observations from the study: On average, a greater number of expanded clones characterised CD8+ T cells relative to CD4+. Both blood CD4+ and CD8+ T cells showed clonal growth by week 6 at 0.1 to 3.0 mg/kg.

As regards this clone: The antigen remains undetermined.

The TCR comes from an adult with an advanced solid tumor such as melanoma, head and neck, liver or kidney cancer. The sequenced sample was CD4+ or CD8+ T cells sorted from blood, obtained in a trial of the OX40 agonist ivuxolimab. The chain employs TRBV14 and TRBJ2-3, with unresolved D. CDR3 residues: CASSQDYTPSTDTQYF. In nucleotides, the CDR3 is TGTGCCAGCAGCCAAGATTACACCCCGTCCACAGATACGCAGTATTTT.